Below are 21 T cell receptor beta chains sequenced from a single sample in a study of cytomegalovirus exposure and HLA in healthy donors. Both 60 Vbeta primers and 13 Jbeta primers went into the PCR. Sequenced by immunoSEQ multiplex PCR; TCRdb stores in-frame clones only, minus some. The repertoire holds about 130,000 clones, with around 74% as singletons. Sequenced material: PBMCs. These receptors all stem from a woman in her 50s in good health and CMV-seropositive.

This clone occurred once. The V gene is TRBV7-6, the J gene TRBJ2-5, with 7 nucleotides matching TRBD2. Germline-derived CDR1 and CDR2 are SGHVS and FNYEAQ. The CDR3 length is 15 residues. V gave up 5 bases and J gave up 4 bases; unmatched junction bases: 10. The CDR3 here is CASSPARTGGETQYF. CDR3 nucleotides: TGTGCCAGCAGCCCAGCTAGGACGGGGGGAGAGACCCAGTACTTC.

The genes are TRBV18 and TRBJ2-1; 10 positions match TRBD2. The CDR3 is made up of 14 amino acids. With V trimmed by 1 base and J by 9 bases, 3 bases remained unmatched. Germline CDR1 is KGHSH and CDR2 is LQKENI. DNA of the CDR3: TGTGCCAGCTCACCACTAGCGGGGGGAGGTGAGCAGTTCTTC. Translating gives CASSPLAGGGEQFF.

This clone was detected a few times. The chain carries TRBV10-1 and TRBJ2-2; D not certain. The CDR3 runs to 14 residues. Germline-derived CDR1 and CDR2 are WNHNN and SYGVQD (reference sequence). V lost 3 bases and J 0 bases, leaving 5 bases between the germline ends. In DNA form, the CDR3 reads TGCGCCAGCAGTGAACTGCCGAACACCGGGGAGCTGTTTTTT. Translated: CASSELPNTGELFF.

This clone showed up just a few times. CDR3 protein: CASRSGLTNEQYF. The CDR3 region has the DNA TGTGCCAGCAGGTCGGGACTAACTAACGAGCAGTACTTC. The chain joins TRBV6-1 to TRBJ2-7, with 7 bases lining up with TRBD2. The CDR3 runs 13 residues. Germline CDR1 reads MNHNS; CDR2 reads SASEGT. The J segment lost 5 bases and the V segment lost 6 bases, leaving 7 bases of the junction unmatched.

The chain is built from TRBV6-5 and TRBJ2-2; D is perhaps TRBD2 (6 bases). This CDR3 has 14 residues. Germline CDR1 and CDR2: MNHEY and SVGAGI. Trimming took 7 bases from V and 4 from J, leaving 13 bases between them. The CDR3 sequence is CASKLLAFTGELFF. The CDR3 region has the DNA TGTGCCAGCAAGTTACTAGCATTCACCGGGGAGCTGTTTTTT.

CDR3 sequence (DNA): TGTGCCAGCAGTTGGCAGGGGGCCGGTCAGCCCCAGCATTTT. This sequence encodes CASSWQGAGQPQHF. The chain links TRBV27 to TRBJ1-5, with 8 bases fitting TRBD1. This CDR3 has 14 residues. Germline trimming cut 4 bases from V and 6 bases from J; bases unmatched to any gene: 5. The germline V gene encodes CDR1 MNHEY and CDR2 SMNVEV (reference sequence).

The CDR3 sequence is CASSRTSGGRETQYF. The CDR3 nucleotides are TGTGCCAGCAGCCGAACTAGCGGGGGGCGAGAGACCCAGTACTTC. This chain links TRBV5-6 with TRBJ2-5; 12 bases line up with TRBD2. V was pared by 4 bases and J by 4 bases, with 5 bases of the junction left unmatched. CDR1 and CDR2 from the germline V gene are SGHDT and YYEEEE. The CDR3 runs to 15 residues.

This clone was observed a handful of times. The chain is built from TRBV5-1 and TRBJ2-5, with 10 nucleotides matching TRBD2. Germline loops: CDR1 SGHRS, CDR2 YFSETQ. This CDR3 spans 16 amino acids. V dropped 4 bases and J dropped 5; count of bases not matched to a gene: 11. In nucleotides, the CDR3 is TGCGCCAGCAGCGTGAGCGGGGGGGCGGGTTTGGAGACCCAGTACTTC. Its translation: CASSVSGGAGLETQYF.

In DNA, the CDR3 is TGTGCCAGCAGTTTGGACAGGGGAAAGGTCTATGGCTACACCTTC. It specifies CASSLDRGKVYGYTF. This rearrangement joins TRBV28 to TRBJ1-2, with 9 nucleotides matching TRBD1. V lost 3 bases and J lost 4; bases outside the gene matches: 6. CDR1 is MDHEN, CDR2 SYDVKM, per germline. The CDR3 sequence is 15 residues long.

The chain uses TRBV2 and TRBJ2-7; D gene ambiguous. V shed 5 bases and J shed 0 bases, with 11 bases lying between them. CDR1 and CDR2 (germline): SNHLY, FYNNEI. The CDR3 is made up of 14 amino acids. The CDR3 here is CASSKTTVSYEQYF. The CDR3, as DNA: TGTGCCAGCAGTAAAACAACAGTCTCCTACGAGCAGTACTTC. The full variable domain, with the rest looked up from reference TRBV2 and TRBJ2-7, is EPEVTQTPSHQVTQMGQEVILRCVPISNHLYFYWYRQILGQKVEFLVSFYNNEISEKSEIFDDQFSVERPDGSNFTLKIRSTKLEDSAMYFCASSKTTVSYEQYFGPGTRLTVT.

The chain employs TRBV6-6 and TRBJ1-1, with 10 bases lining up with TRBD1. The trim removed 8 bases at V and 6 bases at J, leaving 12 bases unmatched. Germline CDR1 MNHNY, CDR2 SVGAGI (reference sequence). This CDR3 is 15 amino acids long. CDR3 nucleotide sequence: TGTGCCAGCGAAGTATCCCGGGACAGGGGCGCTGAAGCTTTCTTT. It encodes CASEVSRDRGAEAFF.

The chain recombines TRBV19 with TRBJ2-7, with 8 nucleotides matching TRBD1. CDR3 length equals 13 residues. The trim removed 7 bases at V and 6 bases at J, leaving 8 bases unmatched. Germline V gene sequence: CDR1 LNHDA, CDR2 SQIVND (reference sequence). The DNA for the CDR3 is TGTGCCAGTAAGAAGGACAGGGACCGCGAGCAGTACTTC. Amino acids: CASKKDRDREQYF.

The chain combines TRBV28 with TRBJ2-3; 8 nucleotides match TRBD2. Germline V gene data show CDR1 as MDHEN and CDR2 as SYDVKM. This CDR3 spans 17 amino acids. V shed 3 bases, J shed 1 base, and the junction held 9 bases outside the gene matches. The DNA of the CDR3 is TGTGCCAGCAGTTTTTTCGGGGGGGGTTTGGGCACAGATACGCAGTATTTT. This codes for CASSFFGGGLGTDTQYF.

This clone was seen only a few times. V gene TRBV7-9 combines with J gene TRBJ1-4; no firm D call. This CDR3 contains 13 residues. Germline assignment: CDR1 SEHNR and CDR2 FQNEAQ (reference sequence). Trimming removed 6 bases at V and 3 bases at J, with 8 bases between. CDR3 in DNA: TGTGCCAGCAGGAATCCAGCTAATGAAAAACTGTTTTTT. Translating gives CASRNPANEKLFF.

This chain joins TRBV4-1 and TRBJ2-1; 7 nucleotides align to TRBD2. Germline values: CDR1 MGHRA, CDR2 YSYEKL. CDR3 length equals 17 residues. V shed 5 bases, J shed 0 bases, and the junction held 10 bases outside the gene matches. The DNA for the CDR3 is TGCGCCAGCAGCGGACACCCGGGGGGAGGCTCCTACAATGAGCAGTTCTTC. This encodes CASSGHPGGGSYNEQFF.

As DNA, the CDR3 is TGTGCCAGCTCACCACCGGGACAGAGATCCTACGAGCAGTACTTC. This encodes CASSPPGQRSYEQYF. The chain carries TRBV18 and TRBJ2-7; 7 bases are shared with TRBD1. There are 15 residues in the CDR3. V shed 0 bases, J shed 1 base, and the junction held 3 bases outside the gene matches. Germline CDR1 and CDR2: KGHSH and LQKENI.

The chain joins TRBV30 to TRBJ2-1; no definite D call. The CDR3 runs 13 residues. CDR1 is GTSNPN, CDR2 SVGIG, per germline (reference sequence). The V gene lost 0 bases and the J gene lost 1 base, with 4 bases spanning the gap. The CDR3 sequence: CAWSVQSYNEQFF. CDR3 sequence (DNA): TGTGCCTGGAGTGTACAGTCCTACAATGAGCAGTTCTTC.

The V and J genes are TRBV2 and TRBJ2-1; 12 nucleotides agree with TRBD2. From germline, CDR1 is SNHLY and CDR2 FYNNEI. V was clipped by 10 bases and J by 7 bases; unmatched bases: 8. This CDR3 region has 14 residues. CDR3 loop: CATSSGGAANEQFF. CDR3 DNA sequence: TGTGCCACCTCTAGCGGGGGGGCTGCTAATGAGCAGTTCTTC. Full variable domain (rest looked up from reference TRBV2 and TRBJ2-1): EPEVTQTPSHQVTQMGQEVILRCVPISNHLYFYWYRQILGQKVEFLVSFYNNEISEKSEIFDDQFSVERPDGSNFTLKIRSTKLEDSAMYFCATSSGGAANEQFFGPGTRLTVL.

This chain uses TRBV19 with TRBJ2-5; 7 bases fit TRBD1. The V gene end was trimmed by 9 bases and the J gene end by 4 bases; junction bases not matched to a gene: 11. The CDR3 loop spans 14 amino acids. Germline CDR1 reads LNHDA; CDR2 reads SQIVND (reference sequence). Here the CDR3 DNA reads TGTGCCAGCGCACAGGGGTATAGTTTAGAGACCCAGTACTTC. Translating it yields CASAQGYSLETQYF. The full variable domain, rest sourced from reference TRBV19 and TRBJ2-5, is DGGITQSPKYLFRKEGQNVTLSCEQNLNHDAMYWYRQDPGQGLRLIYYSQIVNDFQKGDIAEGYSVSREKKESFPLTVTSAQKNPTAFYLCASAQGYSLETQYFGPGTRLLVL.

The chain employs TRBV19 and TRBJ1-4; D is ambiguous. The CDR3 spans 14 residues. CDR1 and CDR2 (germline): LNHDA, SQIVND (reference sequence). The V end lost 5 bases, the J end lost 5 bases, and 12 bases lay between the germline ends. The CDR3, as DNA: TGTGCCAGTAGTCAGCGGAACTCGAATGAAAAACTGTTTTTT. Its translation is CASSQRNSNEKLFF.

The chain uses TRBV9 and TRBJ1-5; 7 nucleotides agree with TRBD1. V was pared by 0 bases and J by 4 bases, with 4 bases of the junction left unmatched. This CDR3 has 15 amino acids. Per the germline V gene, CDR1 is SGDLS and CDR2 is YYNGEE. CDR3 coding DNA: TGTGCCAGCAGCGTAGGACAGGGTTTGAATCAGCCCCAGCATTTT. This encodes CASSVGQGLNQPQHF.